This TCR beta chain stems from a study of T cell responses to AZD1222 COVID-19 vaccine. Study-level findings and limits: Baseline seropositives among AZD1222 recipients totaled only five to seven. Most donors were white British, females outnumbered males, and clonal diversity was possibly underestimated.

The CDR3 is 15 amino acids. Trimming took off 0 bases at V and 1 base at J, with 10 bases between the two ends. Germline CDR1 and CDR2: SGHDT and YYEEEE. Second-dose intervals near 4 or 12 weeks were combined. A remark on this clone: As yet, its antigen is unknown.

The protocol was immunoSEQ multiplex PCR, while the TCRdb copy is restricted to in-frame clones and leaves out a portion. The sample lists 65,000 to 100,000 clones; 88% were seen once. The sample in question was peripheral blood, obtained 28 days after the second AZD1222 dose. The chain employs TRBV5-6 and TRBJ1-2; D gene uncertain. The receptor comes from an adult who received the AZD1222 COVID-19 vaccine. For the CDR3, the DNA is TGTGCCAGCAGCTTGGTTTATAGTATTAACTATGGCTACACCTTC. It is translated as CASSLVYSINYGYTF.